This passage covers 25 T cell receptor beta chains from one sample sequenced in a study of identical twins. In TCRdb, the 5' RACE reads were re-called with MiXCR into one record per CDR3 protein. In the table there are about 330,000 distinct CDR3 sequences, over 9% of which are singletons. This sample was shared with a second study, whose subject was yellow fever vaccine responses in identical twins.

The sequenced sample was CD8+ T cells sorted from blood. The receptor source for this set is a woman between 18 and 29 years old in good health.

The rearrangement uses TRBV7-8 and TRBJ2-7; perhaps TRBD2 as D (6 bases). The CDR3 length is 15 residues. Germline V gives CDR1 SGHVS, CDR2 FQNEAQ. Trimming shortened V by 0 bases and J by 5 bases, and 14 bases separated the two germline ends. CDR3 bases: TGTGCCAGCAGCTTAGCTAGGGGCCCGGGGGACGAGCAGTACTTC. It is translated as CASSLARGPGDEQYF.

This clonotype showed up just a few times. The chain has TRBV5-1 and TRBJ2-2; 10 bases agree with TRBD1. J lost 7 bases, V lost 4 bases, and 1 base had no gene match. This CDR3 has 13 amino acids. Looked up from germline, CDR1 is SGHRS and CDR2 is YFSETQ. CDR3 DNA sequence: TGCGCCAGCAGCAGGACAGGGGGCGGGGAGCTGTTTTTT. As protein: CASSRTGGGELFF.

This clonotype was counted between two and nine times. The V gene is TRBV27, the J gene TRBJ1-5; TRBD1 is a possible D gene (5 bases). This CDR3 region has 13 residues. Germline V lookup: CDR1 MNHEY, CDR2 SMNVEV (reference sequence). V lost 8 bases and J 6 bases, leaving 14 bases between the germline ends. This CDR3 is CASAQGSIQPQHF. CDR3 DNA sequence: TGTGCCAGCGCGCAGGGATCAATTCAGCCCCAGCATTTT.

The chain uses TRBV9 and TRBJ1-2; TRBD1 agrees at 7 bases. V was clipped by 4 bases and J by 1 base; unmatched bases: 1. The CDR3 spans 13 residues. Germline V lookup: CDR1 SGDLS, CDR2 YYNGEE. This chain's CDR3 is CASSSGGNYGYTF. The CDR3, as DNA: TGTGCCAGCAGCTCAGGGGGTAACTATGGCTACACCTTC.

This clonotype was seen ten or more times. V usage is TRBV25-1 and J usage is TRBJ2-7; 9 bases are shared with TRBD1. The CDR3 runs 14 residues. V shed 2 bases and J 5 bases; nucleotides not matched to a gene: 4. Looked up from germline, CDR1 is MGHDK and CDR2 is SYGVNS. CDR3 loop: CASSEPGQGNEQYF. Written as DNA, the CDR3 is TGTGCCAGCAGTGAACCGGGACAGGGCAACGAGCAGTACTTC.

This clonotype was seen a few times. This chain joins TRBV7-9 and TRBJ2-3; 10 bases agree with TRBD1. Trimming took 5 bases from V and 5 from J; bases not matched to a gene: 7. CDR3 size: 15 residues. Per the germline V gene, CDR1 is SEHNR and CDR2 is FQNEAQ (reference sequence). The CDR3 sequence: CASSPPGQGLDTQYF. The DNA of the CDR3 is TGTGCCAGCAGCCCTCCGGGACAGGGGTTAGATACGCAGTATTTT. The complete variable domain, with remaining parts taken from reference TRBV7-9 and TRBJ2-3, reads DTGVSQNPRHKITKRGQNVTFRCDPISEHNRLYWYRQTLGQGPEFLTYFQNEAQLEKSRLLSDRFSAERPKGSFSTLEIQRTEQGDSAMYLCASSPPGQGLDTQYFGPGTRLTVL.

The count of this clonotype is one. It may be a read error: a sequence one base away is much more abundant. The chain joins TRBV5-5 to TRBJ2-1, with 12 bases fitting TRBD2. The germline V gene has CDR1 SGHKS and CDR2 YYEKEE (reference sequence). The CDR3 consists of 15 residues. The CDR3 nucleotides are TGTCCCAGCACCCTTCTAGCGGGAGGGCATCGGGAGCAGTTCTTC. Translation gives CPSTLLAGGHREQFF.

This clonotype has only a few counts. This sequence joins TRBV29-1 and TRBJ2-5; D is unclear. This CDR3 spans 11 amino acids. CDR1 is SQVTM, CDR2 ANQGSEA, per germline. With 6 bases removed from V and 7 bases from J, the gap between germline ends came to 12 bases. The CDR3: CSVTQIGTQYF. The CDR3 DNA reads TGCAGCGTAACTCAAATAGGGACCCAGTACTTC.

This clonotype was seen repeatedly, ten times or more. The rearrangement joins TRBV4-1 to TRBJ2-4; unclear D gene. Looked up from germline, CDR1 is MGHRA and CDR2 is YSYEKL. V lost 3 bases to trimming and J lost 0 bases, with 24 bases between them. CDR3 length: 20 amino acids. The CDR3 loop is CASSQKITVEERQAKNIQYF. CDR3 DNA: TGCGCCAGCAGCCAGAAAATTACAGTGGAAGAGCGTCAAGCCAAAAACATTCAGTACTTC.

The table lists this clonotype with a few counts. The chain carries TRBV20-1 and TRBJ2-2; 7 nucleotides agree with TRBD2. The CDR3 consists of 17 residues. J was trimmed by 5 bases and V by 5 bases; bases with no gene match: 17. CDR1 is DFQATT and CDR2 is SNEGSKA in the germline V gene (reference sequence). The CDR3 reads CSAQRASGLVLTGELFF. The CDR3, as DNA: TGCAGTGCTCAGAGAGCTAGCGGTTTAGTATTAACCGGGGAGCTGTTTTTT.

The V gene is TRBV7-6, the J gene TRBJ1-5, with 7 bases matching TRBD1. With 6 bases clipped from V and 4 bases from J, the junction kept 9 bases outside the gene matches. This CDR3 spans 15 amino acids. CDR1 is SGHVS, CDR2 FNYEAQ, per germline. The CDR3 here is CASSSKGARNQPQHF. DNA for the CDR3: TGTGCCAGCAGTTCCAAGGGGGCACGGAATCAGCCCCAGCATTTT. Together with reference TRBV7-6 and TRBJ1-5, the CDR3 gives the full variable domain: GAGVSQSPRYKVTKRGQDVALRCDPISGHVSLYWYRQALGQGPEFLTYFNYEAQQDKSGLPNDRFSAERPEGSISTLTIQRTEQRDSAMYRCASSSKGARNQPQHFGDGTRLSIL.

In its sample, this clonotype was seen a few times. In DNA, the CDR3 is TGCGCCAGCAGCCAAGGGGCCCTAGCGGGAACAGATACGCAGTATTTT. Translation gives CASSQGALAGTDTQYF. The chain employs TRBV4-1 and TRBJ2-3; 9 bases map to TRBD2. In germline, CDR1 is MGHRA, CDR2 YSYEKL. Unmatched junction bases numbered 5, after V lost 1 base and J lost 3 bases. The CDR3 covers 16 residues.

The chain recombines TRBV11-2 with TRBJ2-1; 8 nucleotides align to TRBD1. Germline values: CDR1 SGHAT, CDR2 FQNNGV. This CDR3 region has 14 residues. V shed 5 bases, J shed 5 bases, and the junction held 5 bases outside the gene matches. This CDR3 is CASSPATGDNEQFF. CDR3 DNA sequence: TGTGCCAGCAGCCCCGCGACAGGGGACAATGAGCAGTTCTTC.

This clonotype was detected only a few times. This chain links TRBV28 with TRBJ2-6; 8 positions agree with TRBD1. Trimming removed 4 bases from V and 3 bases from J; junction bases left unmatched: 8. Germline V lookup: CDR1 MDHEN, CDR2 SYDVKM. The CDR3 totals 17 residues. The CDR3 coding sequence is TGTGCCAGCAGTTCCGACGTGACAGGGGATGGGGCCAACGTCCTGACTTTC. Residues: CASSSDVTGDGANVLTF.

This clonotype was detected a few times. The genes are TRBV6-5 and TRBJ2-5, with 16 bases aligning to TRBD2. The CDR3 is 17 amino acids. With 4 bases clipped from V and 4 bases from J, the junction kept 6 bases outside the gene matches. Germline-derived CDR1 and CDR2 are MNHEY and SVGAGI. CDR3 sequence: CASSFGTSGGVGETQYF. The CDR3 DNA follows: TGTGCCAGCAGTTTCGGGACTAGCGGGGGGGTGGGAGAGACCCAGTACTTC.

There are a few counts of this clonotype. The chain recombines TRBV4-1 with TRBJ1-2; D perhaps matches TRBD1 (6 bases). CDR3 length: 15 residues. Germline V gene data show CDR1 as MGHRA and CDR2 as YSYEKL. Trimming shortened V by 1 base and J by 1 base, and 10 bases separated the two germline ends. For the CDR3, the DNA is TGCGCCAGCAGCCAAGGAAGGGGGATTAACTATGGCTACACCTTC. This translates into CASSQGRGINYGYTF.

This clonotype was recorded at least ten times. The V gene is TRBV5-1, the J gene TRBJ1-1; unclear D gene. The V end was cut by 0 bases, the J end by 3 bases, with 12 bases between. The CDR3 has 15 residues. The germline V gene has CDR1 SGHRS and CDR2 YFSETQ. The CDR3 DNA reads TGCGCCAGCAGCTTGGCCGGGAAGCAGTACACTGAAGCTTTCTTT. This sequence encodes CASSLAGKQYTEAFF.

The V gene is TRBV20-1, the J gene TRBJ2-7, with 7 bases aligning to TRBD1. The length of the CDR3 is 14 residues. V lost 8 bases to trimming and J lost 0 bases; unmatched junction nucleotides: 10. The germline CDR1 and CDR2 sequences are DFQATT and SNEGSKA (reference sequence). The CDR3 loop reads CSFTGTESSYEQYF. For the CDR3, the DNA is TGCAGTTTTACCGGGACAGAGAGCTCCTACGAGCAGTACTTC.

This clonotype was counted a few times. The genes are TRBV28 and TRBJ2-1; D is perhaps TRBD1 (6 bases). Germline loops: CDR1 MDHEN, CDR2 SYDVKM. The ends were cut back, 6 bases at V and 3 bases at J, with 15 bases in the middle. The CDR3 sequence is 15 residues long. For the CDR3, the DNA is TGTGCCAGCAGCTCTCGGGACACCTTCTACAATGAGCAGTTCTTC. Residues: CASSSRDTFYNEQFF. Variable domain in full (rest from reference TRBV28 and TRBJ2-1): DVKVTQSSRYLVKRTGEKVFLECVQDMDHENMFWYRQDPGLGLRLIYFSYDVKMKEKGDIPEGYSVSREKKERFSLILESASTNQTSMYLCASSSRDTFYNEQFFGPGTRLTVL.

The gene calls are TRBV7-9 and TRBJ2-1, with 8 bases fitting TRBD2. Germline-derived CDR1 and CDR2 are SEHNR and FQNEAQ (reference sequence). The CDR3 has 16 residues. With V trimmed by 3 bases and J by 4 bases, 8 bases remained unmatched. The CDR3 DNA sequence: TGTGCCAGCAGCTTGACCAGCGGGGGATCATACAATGAGCAGTTCTTC. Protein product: CASSLTSGGSYNEQFF.

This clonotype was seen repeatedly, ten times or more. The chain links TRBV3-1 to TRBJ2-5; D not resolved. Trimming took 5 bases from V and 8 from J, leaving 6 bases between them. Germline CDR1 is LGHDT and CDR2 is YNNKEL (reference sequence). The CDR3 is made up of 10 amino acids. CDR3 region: CASSGRTQYF. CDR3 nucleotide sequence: TGTGCCAGCAGCGGACGAACCCAGTACTTC.

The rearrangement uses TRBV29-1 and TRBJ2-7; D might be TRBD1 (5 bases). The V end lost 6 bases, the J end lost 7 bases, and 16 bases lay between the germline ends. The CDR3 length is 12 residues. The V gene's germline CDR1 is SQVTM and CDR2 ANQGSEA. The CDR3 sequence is CSVLQQVDEQYF. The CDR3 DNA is TGCAGCGTCCTTCAACAGGTGGATGAGCAGTACTTC.

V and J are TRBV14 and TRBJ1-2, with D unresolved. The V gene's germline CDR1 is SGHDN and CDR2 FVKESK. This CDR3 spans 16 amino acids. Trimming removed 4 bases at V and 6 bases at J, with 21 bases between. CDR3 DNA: TGTGCCAGCAGCCTTGCTGGTACAGCTCTTCGGGATGGCTACACCTTC. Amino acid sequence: CASSLAGTALRDGYTF.

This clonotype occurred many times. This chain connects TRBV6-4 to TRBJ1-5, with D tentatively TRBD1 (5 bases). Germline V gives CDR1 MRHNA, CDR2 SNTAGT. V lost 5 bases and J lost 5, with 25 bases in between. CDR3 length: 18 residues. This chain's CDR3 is CASSCLLPGPRGDQPQHF. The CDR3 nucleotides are TGTGCCAGCAGTTGCCTACTTCCGGGACCCCGGGGCGATCAGCCCCAGCATTTT.

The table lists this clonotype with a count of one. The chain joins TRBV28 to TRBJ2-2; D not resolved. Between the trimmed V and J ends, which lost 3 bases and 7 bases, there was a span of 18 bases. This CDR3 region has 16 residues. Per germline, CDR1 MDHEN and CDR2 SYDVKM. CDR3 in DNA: TGTGCCAGCAGTTTTGATTGGCAGGTGGGGATCGGGGAGCTGTTTTTT. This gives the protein CASSFDWQVGIGELFF.